This T cell receptor beta chain derives from a study of cytomegalovirus exposure and HLA in healthy donors. Overall study results and limits: It was assumed in the presence/absence analyses that sequencing depth was roughly uniform across donors. Some V segments could not be told apart, so they were left out, TRBV6-2 and TRBV6-3 among them.

The J segment lost 7 bases and the V segment lost 5 bases, leaving 7 bases of the junction unmatched. The germline V gene encodes CDR1 SGHTA and CDR2 FQGNSA. The CDR3 is 13 amino acids. This clone was counted a few times. Antigen specificity is unknown. 13 Jbeta primers and 60 Vbeta primers were used for the PCR. Original methodology: Counted up in a later analysis, unique TCR beta chains came to 65 million to 80 million, with around 11 million shared. The repertoire was sequenced with immunoSEQ multiplex PCR; TCRdb's copy has only in-frame clones and lacks some. V and J calls and clone size are copied from that table; D and trimming were computed from the DNA. The table lists 100,000 or so clones, about 80% of them singletons, with roughly 1.9% in the top ten.

The TCR was taken from a young man in good health and CMV-seronegative. The rearrangement links TRBV7-2 to TRBJ1-1; TRBD1 agrees at 7 bases. The sequenced sample consisted of PBMCs. CDR3 in DNA: TGTGCCAGCAGCCCACGACAGGGCCTTGAAGCTTTCTTT. Translation: CASSPRQGLEAFF. The full variable domain, its missing parts supplied by reference TRBV7-2 and TRBJ1-1, is GAGVSQSPSNKVTEKGKDVELRCDPISGHTALYWYRQSLGQGLEFLIYFQGNSAPDKSGLPSDRFSAERTGGSVSTLTIQRTQQEDSAVYLCASSPRQGLEAFFGQGTRLTVV.